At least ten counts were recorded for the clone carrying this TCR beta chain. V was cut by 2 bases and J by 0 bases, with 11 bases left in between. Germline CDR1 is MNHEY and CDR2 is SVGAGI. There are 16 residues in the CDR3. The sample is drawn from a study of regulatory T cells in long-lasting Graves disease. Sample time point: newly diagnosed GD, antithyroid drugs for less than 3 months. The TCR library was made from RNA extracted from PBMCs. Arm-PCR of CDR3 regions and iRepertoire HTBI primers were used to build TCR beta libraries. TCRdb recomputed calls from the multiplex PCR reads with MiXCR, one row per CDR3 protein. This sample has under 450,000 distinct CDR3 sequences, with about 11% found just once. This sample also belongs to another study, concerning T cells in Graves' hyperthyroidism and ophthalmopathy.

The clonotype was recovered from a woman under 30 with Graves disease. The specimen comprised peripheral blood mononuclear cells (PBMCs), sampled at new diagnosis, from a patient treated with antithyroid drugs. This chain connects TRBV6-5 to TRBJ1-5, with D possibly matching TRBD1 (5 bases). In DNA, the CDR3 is TGTGCCAGCAGTTACAGGGACCTATATAGCAATCAGCCCCAGCATTTT. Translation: CASSYRDLYSNQPQHF.